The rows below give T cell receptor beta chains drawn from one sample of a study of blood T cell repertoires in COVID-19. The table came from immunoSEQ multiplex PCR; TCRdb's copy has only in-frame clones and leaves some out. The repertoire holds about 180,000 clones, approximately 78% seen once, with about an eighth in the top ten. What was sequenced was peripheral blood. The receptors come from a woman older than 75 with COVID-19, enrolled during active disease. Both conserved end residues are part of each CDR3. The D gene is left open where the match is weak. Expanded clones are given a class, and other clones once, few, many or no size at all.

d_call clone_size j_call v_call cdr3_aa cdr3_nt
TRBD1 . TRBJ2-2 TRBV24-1 CATSDLRDRGAAGELFF TGTGCCACCAGTGACCTCCGGGACAGGGGGGCCGCCGGGGAGCTGTTTTTT
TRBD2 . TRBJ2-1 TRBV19 CASSRRESYNEQFF TGTGCCAGTAGTAGGCGGGAGTCCTACAATGAGCAGTTCTTC
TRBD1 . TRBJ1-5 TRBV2 CASRRGQGGNQPQHF TGTGCCAGCAGACGGGGACAGGGTGGCAATCAGCCCCAGCATTTT
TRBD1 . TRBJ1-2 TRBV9 CASSVGGTANGYTF TGTGCCAGCAGCGTAGGGGGGACAGCTAATGGCTACACCTTC
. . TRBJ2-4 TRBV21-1 CASSLPGLVGVIQYF TGTGCCAGCAGCCTACCTGGACTAGTCGGGGTCATTCAGTACTTC
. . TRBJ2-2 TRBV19 CASSSSSVANTGELFF TGTGCCAGTAGTAGCTCCTCAGTCGCGAACACCGGGGAGCTGTTTTTT
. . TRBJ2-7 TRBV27 CASSSQASEQYF TGTGCCAGCAGCTCCCAGGCGTCTGAGCAGTACTTC
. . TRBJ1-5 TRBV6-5 CASSYVAVGNQPQHF TGTGCCAGCAGTTACGTGGCGGTGGGCAATCAGCCCCAGCATTTT
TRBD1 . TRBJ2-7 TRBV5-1 CASSLVQLIWTGESYEQYF TGCGCCAGCAGCTTGGTGCAGCTGATCTGGACAGGGGAATCCTACGAGCAGTACTTC
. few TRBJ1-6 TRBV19 CASSPQVAGNSPLHF TGTGCCAGTAGTCCTCAGGTCGCGGGGAATTCACCCCTCCACTTT
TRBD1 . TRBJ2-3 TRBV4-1 CASSQEVTGVGSDTQYF TGCGCCAGCAGCCAAGAAGTGACAGGGGTTGGCTCAGATACGCAGTATTTT
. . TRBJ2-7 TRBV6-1 CASSEWGDSPYEQYF TGTGCCAGCAGTGAATGGGGGGACAGCCCCTACGAGCAGTACTTC
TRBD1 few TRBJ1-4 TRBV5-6 CASSWRGTANEKLFF TGTGCCAGCAGCTGGAGGGGGACAGCGAATGAAAAACTGTTTTTT
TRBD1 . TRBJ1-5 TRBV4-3 CASSQDPGGFNQPQHF TGCGCCAGCAGCCAAGATCCAGGGGGGTTCAATCAGCCCCAGCATTTT
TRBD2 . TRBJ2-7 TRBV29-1 CSVGTSGRVEQYF TGCAGCGTTGGGACTAGCGGGAGAGTCGAGCAGTACTTC
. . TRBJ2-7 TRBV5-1 CASSARWGDRFSYEQYF TGCGCCAGCAGCGCCCGGTGGGGCGACAGATTCTCCTACGAGCAGTACTTC
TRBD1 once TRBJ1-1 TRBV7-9 CASSFGQGGTEAFF TGTGCCAGCAGCTTCGGACAGGGGGGAACTGAAGCTTTCTTT
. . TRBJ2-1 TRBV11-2 CASSPSQAGIGEQFF TGTGCCAGCAGCCCGTCACAGGCGGGAATCGGTGAGCAGTTCTTC
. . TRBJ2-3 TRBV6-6 CASSYAELLPTDTQYF TGTGCCAGCAGTTATGCCGAGCTCCTACCCACAGATACGCAGTATTTT
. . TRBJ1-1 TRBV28 CASSSSPGPVTGTEAFF TGTGCCAGCAGTTCCTCCCCTGGTCCCGTCACGGGCACTGAAGCTTTCTTT
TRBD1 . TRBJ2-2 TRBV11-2 CASSRLGQANTGELFF TGTGCCAGCAGCCGACTGGGACAGGCGAACACCGGGGAGCTGTTTTTT
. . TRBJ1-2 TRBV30 CAWSVQFSSGYTF TGTGCCTGGAGTGTACAATTCTCGTCGGGCTACACCTTC
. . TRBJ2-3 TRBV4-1 CASSQGYAGYTDTQYF TGCGCCAGCAGCCAAGGTTATGCAGGTTACACAGATACGCAGTATTTT
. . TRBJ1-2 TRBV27 CASSLSVLNGYTF TGTGCCAGCAGTTTATCTGTACTGAATGGCTACACCTTC
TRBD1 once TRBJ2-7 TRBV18 CASSPPDLTGGSYEQYF TGTGCCAGCTCACCACCGGACTTGACAGGGGGCTCCTACGAGCAGTACTTC
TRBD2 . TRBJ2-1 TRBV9 CASSAKLAVPEEQFF TGTGCCAGCAGCGCCAAACTAGCGGTGCCTGAGGAGCAGTTCTTC
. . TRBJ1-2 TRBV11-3 CASSLSGVGYGYTF TGTGCCAGCAGCTTATCAGGGGTAGGATATGGCTACACCTTC
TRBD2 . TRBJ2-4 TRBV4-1 CASSLGTSGNIQYF TGCGCCAGCTCCCTTGGGACTAGCGGAAACATTCAGTACTTC
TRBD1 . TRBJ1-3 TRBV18 CASSPTGDSGNTIYF TGTGCCAGCTCACCTACAGGGGACTCTGGAAACACCATATATTTT
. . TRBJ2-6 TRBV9 CASSRGNGANVLTF TGTGCCAGCAGCAGAGGGAACGGGGCCAACGTCCTGACTTTC
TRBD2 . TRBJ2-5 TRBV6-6 CASSRTSGVETQYF TGTGCCAGCAGCCGGACTAGCGGGGTGGAGACCCAGTACTTC
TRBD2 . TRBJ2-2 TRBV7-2 CASSQQTSGGSTGELFF TGTGCCAGCAGTCAACAAACTAGCGGGGGCTCCACCGGGGAGCTGTTTTTT
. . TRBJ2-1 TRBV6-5 CASSYPLNEQFF TGTGCCAGCAGTTACCCCTTAAATGAGCAGTTCTTC
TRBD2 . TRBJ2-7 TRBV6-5 CASSSRGGEQYF TGTGCCAGCAGTTCCCGGGGGGGCGAGCAGTACTTC
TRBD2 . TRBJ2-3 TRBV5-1 CASSLDSGRALGTDTQYF TGCGCCAGCAGCTTGGATAGCGGGAGGGCTCTTGGCACAGATACGCAGTATTTT
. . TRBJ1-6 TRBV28 CASNLARGLGSYNSPLHF TGTGCCAGCAACCTGGCCCGGGGGTTAGGGTCCTATAATTCACCCCTCCACTTT